The next 9 T cell receptor beta chains were all read from a single sample in a study of T cell repertoires in cytomegalovirus infection. MiXCR, applied by TCRdb to the reads, yields one record per CDR3 protein. This table holds fewer than 1,000,000 distinct CDR3 sequences, roughly 30% found once. These receptors have no known antigen. This specimen consisted of cultured CD8+ T cells from PBMCs, obtained from culture after CMV antigen stimulation. The receptors were sampled from a human donor in good health (CMV status not recorded). Some clones in this sample may be carry-over from other donors' samples.

This clonotype was counted a few times. V usage is TRBV27 and J usage is TRBJ1-5; perhaps TRBD1 as D (5 bases). Between the trimmed V and J ends, which lost 4 bases and 9 bases, there was a span of 10 bases. In germline, CDR1 is MNHEY, CDR2 SMNVEV (reference sequence). The length of the CDR3 is 12 residues. The CDR3 is CASSSGGRPQHF. CDR3 nucleotides: TGTGCCAGCAGTTCTGGGGGTCGGCCCCAGCATTTT.

This chain uses TRBV7-8 with TRBJ1-3; 7 bases map to TRBD1. Germline CDR1 and CDR2: SGHVS and FQNEAQ. The CDR3 runs 19 residues. With 5 bases clipped from V and 0 bases from J, the junction kept 16 bases outside the gene matches. CDR3 sequence: CASSLRDSLSPSSGNTIYF. The CDR3 DNA sequence: TGTGCCAGCAGCCTTCGGGACAGCCTATCGCCCAGCTCTGGAAACACCATATATTTT.

V gene TRBV27 combines with J gene TRBJ2-7, with TRBD1 matching over 7 bases. Trimming removed 10 bases from V and 0 bases from J; junction bases left unmatched: 3. Germline CDR1 reads MNHEY; CDR2 reads SMNVEV (reference sequence). This CDR3 comprises 12 residues. CDR3 region: CATWDSSYEQYF. In DNA form, the CDR3 reads TGTGCCACCTGGGACAGCTCCTACGAGCAGTACTTC.

This clonotype appeared a single time. V and J are TRBV2 and TRBJ2-4; 15 nucleotides match TRBD2. From germline, CDR1 is SNHLY and CDR2 FYNNEI. V lost 6 bases, J lost 0 bases, and 6 bases stayed unmatched. The CDR3 covers 18 residues. DNA for the CDR3: TGTGCCAGCAGGGGGACTAGCGGGGGGATACTAGCCAAAAACATTCAGTACTTC. It codes for CASRGTSGGILAKNIQYF.

The chain combines TRBV20-1 with TRBJ2-7; tentatively, D is TRBD1 (6 bases). In germline, CDR1 is DFQATT, CDR2 SNEGSKA (reference sequence). The germline V and J ends were trimmed by 3 bases and 4 bases, with 13 bases remaining between them. The CDR3 is 13 residues long. The CDR3 DNA follows: TGCAGTGCTAGGGGGGACACAGTTTACGAGCAGTACGTC. It encodes CSARGDTVYEQYV.

This clonotype was observed a handful of times. The V call is TRBV3-1, the J call TRBJ1-5; D gene unclear. Trimming took 6 bases from V and 4 from J, leaving 7 bases between them. Germline V gene sequence: CDR1 LGHDT, CDR2 YNNKEL (reference sequence). CDR3 size: 12 residues. The CDR3 reads CASSQPNQPQHF. The CDR3 coding sequence is TGTGCCAGCAGTCAGCCTAATCAGCCCCAGCATTTT. Filled out from reference TRBV3-1 and TRBJ1-5, the complete variable domain reads DTAVSQTPKYLVTQMGNDKSIKCEQNLGHDTMYWYKQDSKKFLKIMFSYNNKELIINETVPNRFSPKSPDKAHLNLHINSLELGDSAVYFCASSQPNQPQHFGDGTRLSIL.

This clonotype came up many times. The chain carries TRBV7-2 and TRBJ1-1; TRBD1 matches 8 bases. This CDR3 has 16 amino acids. Per germline, CDR1 SGHTA and CDR2 FQGNSA. J was trimmed by 0 bases and V by 5 bases; bases with no gene match: 8. The CDR3 bases are TGTGCCAGCAGCCCCTCCGGGACAGGAATGAACACTGAAGCTTTCTTT. Translating gives CASSPSGTGMNTEAFF. The variable domain in full, with the rest retrieved from reference TRBV7-2 and TRBJ1-1, is GAGVSQSPSNKVTEKGKDVELRCDPISGHTALYWYRQSLGQGLEFLIYFQGNSAPDKSGLPSDRFSAERTGGSVSTLTIQRTQQEDSAVYLCASSPSGTGMNTEAFFGQGTRLTVV.

The V call is TRBV6-2 or TRBV6-3, the J call TRBJ1-1; D is possibly TRBD1 (5 bases). V lost 6 bases and J lost 3, with 11 bases in between. CDR3 size: 13 residues. The germline V gene encodes CDR1 MNHEY and CDR2 SVGEGT. The CDR3: CASRELGDTEAFF. The DNA of the CDR3 is TGTGCCAGCAGAGAATTAGGGGACACTGAAGCTTTCTTT.

This clonotype came up a few times. The V call is TRBV27, the J call TRBJ2-1; no firm D call. The CDR3 is 14 residues long. Between the trimmed V and J ends, which lost 5 bases and 8 bases, there was a span of 16 bases. From germline, CDR1 is MNHEY and CDR2 SMNVEV (reference sequence). In nucleotides, the CDR3 is TGTGCCAGCAGTCCAGCGTCAAGGTTTTATGAGCAGTTCTTC. Translated: CASSPASRFYEQFF.